This T cell receptor beta chain derives from a study of blood T cell repertoires in COVID-19. Study-wide context: Sites in the United States, Italy and Spain provided acute and convalescent COVID-19 samples. T cells, B-cell-depleted T cells, or PBMCs supplied cDNA or gDNA.

The table lists this clone with many counts. The assay was immunoSEQ multiplex PCR, and TCRdb's table has in-frame clones only and misses some. The profile shows 200,000 to 250,000 clones, about four fifths of them singletons. Participant reports of clinical history set cohort assignment. The sequenced material came from PBMCs or T cells enriched from blood (not recorded which). The origin of this receptor is a woman between 35 and 50 years old who had recovered from COVID-19.

CDR3 nucleotide sequence: TGTGCCAGCAGCGTAGGAGCTGAGGGTGAAGCTTTCTTT. Protein product: CASSVGAEGEAFF. The genes are TRBV9 and TRBJ1-1, with D uncertain. The CDR3 is made up of 13 amino acids. Germline values: CDR1 SGDLS, CDR2 YYNGEE. V lost 0 bases and J lost 7, with 10 bases in between.